This entry describes one T cell receptor beta chain. Other DNA sequences in the same sample also yield this CDR3. Profiled with immunoSEQ multiplex PCR; TCRdb holds only in-frame clones, not every one. The sample includes 30,000 to 40,000 clones, approximately 69% seen only once; the top ten take about 10%. The entry originates in a study of blood T cell repertoires in COVID-19. V dropped 6 bases and J dropped 6 bases, with 14 bases sitting between them. The CDR3 sequence is 14 residues long. The germline gives CDR1 MDHEN, CDR2 SYDVKM. The specimen sequenced was peripheral blood. The TCR comes from a man in his sixties or seventies with COVID-19, enrolled during active disease. The rearrangement uses TRBV28 and TRBJ2-2, with D perhaps matching TRBD2 (6 bases). The CDR3 loop is CASSPPGGAGELFF. CDR3 DNA: TGTGCCAGCAGCCCACCGGGCGGGGCCGGGGAGCTGTTTTTT. The full variable domain, rest sourced from reference TRBV28 and TRBJ2-2, is DVKVTQSSRYLVKRTGEKVFLECVQDMDHENMFWYRQDPGLGLRLIYFSYDVKMKEKGDIPEGYSVSREKKERFSLILESASTNQTSMYLCASSPPGGAGELFFGEGSRLTVL.